A selection of T cell receptor beta chains follows, all from one sample in a study of blood T cell repertoires in COVID-19. TCRdb's table, derived via immunoSEQ multiplex PCR, lists solely in-frame clones and lacks some. The table has some 240,000 clones, roughly 82% seen once. The sequencing input was peripheral blood. These receptors all come from a woman in her thirties or forties who had recovered from COVID-19. Each CDR3 is given with its conserved first and last residue. Each record gives: V gene, D gene, CDR3 length, J gene, clone size, CDR3 protein, CDR3 DNA. The D gene is left open where the match is weak. Not every row has a clone size; where given, it reads once, few, many or a size class.

>TRBV4-3|.|15|TRBJ2-1|once
CASSQDTGYYNEQFF
TGCGCCAGCAGCCAAGATACAGGGTACTACAATGAGCAGTTCTTC
>TRBV28|.|15|TRBJ1-2|few
CATPGGQSLYYGYTF
TGTGCCACCCCTGGAGGACAGAGTCTTTACTATGGCTACACCTTC
>TRBV12-3/TRBV12-4|.|12|TRBJ2-2|.
CASSPDTGELFF
TGTGCCAGCAGCCCTGACACCGGGGAGCTGTTTTTT
>TRBV6-2/TRBV6-3|.|14|TRBJ1-2|.
CASSGTGLNYGYTF
TGTGCCAGCAGCGGAACGGGACTTAACTATGGCTACACCTTC
>TRBV5-1|TRBD1|16|TRBJ2-1|.
CASSSGTAELYNEQFF
TGCGCCAGCAGTTCCGGGACAGCAGAACTCTACAATGAGCAGTTCTTC
>TRBV6-5|TRBD1|15|TRBJ1-4|few
CASRTTGQGNEKLFF
TGTGCCAGCAGGACCACGGGACAGGGGAATGAAAAACTGTTTTTT
>TRBV6-5|.|13|TRBJ1-6|.
CASSSLISSPLHF
TGTGCCAGCAGTTCCCTAATCTCATCACCCCTCCACTTT
>TRBV5-1|.|14|TRBJ1-5|.
CASSFQGPNQPQHF
TGCGCCAGCAGCTTTCAGGGGCCGAATCAGCCCCAGCATTTT
>TRBV6-5|.|13|TRBJ1-3|few
CASSPRGGNTIYF
TGTGCCAGCAGTCCCCGAGGAGGAAACACCATATATTTT
>TRBV5-1|.|15|TRBJ2-6|.
CASSFSGTGANVLTF
TGCGCCAGCAGCTTTTCGGGGACTGGGGCCAACGTCCTGACTTTC
>TRBV2|.|14|TRBJ1-2|.
CASSVPGWPYGYTF
TGTGCCAGCAGTGTCCCAGGGTGGCCCTATGGCTACACCTTC
>TRBV28|.|13|TRBJ2-1|.
CASSLLNYNEQFF
TGTGCCAGCAGTTTACTTAACTACAATGAGCAGTTCTTC
>TRBV24-1|TRBD1|16|TRBJ1-5|.
CATSDTPDRVPAPQHF
TGTGCCACCAGTGATACCCCGGACAGGGTACCGGCGCCCCAGCATTTT
>TRBV7-2|TRBD1|15|TRBJ1-5|.
CASSLGGTGVRAQHF
TGTGCCAGCAGCTTAGGCGGGACAGGGGTACGAGCCCAGCATTTT
>TRBV29-1|TRBD2|13|TRBJ2-3|once
CSVDGGGSDTQYF
TGCAGCGTTGACGGCGGGGGTTCAGATACGCAGTATTTT